These T cell receptor beta chains were read from a single sample in a study of blood T cells in healthy people across ages. TCRdb independently ran MiXCR on the 5' RACE reads; one entry per CDR3 protein. This sample has about a million distinct CDR3 sequences, with around 48% found just once. The sample was blood. These receptors came from a man under 40 in good health. Each CDR3 is given with its conserved first and last residue. A D gene is named only where the DNA matches it firmly. Size is omitted from some rows. Given values are once, few, many or a class for expanded clones.

clone_size d_call j_call v_call cdr3_length cdr3_nt cdr3_aa
few - TRBJ2-3 TRBV7-9 16 TGTGCCAGCAGCAACCTTGCTGGGGGGAGCACAGATACGCAGTATTTT CASSNLAGGSTDTQYF
few TRBD2 TRBJ2-5 TRBV20-1 13 TGCAGTGCTAGCACTAGCGGACAAGAGACCCAGTACTTC CSASTSGQETQYF
few - TRBJ2-5 TRBV5-6 14 TGTGCCAGCAGCTTCTGGGGGCGGTCAGAGACCCAGTACTTC CASSFWGRSETQYF
few TRBD2 TRBJ2-6 TRBV20-1 16 TGCAGTGCTACCCGGGCGGGAGGCTCTGGGGCCAACGTCCTGACTTTC CSATRAGGSGANVLTF
many - TRBJ1-6 TRBV2 14 TGTGCCAGCAGTTCCGTAACGGGGAATTCACCCCTCCACTTT CASSSVTGNSPLHF
once TRBD1 TRBJ2-1 TRBV25-1 16 TGTGCCAGCAGTGACACAGGGGGCGCATCCTTCAATGAGCAGTTCTTC CASSDTGGASFNEQFF
- - TRBJ2-2 TRBV11-2 17 TGTGCCAGCAGCCAACCCAGGACAGAGACGGACACCGGGGAGCTGTTTTTT CASSQPRTETDTGELFF
few - TRBJ2-7 TRBV7-2 15 TGTGCCAGCAGCTCTTTCGGGGGCCTGGTCTACGAGCAGTACTTC CASSSFGGLVYEQYF
few - TRBJ2-7 TRBV12-3/TRBV12-4 14 TGTGCCAGCACCTTGCCAGGGAGATCTTACGAGCAGTACTTC CASTLPGRSYEQYF
many - TRBJ2-6 TRBV6-1 17 TGTGCCAGCAGTGATCCGGGACGGTTTTTGGGGGCCAACGTCCTGACTTTC CASSDPGRFLGANVLTF
- TRBD1 TRBJ1-1 TRBV12-3/TRBV12-4 17 TGTGCCAGCAGTCCGACGTGGACAGGGGAGATGAACACTGAAGCTTTCTTT CASSPTWTGEMNTEAFF
few - TRBJ2-3 TRBV10-3 13 TGTGCCACCCTCCCCCGACTGACAGATACGCAGTATTTT CATLPRLTDTQYF
- - TRBJ2-3 TRBV6-5 15 TGTGCCAGCAGTTACGGGAGCCCTAGCACAGATACGCAGTATTTT CASSYGSPSTDTQYF
- - TRBJ2-3 TRBV20-1 19 TGCAGTGCTACCAACACGCGGGGCTCAGCACAGATAATCTCAGATACGCAGTATTTT CSATNTRGSAQIISDTQYF
few - TRBJ1-2 TRBV20-1 14 TGCAGTGCTAGAGATCCGGGAAGAAGTTATGGCTACACCTTC CSARDPGRSYGYTF
- TRBD1 TRBJ1-2 TRBV6-5 15 TGTGCCAGCAGTACGGTACAGGGGGCAATCTATGGCTACACCTTC CASSTVQGAIYGYTF
- - TRBJ1-5 TRBV6-5 16 TGTGCCGTCCAGTGGAAGGGCAGGGTGAGGGATCAGCCCCAGCATTTT CAVQWKGRVRDQPQHF
- - TRBJ2-3 TRBV20-1 14 TGCAGTGCTAGTCTGGCAGGGGCCGCAGATACGCAGTATTTT CSASLAGAADTQYF
few - TRBJ2-7 TRBV5-1 14 TGCGCCAGCAGCTCAGACGGTAGCTCCTACGAGCAGTACTTC CASSSDGSSYEQYF
- TRBD1 TRBJ2-3 TRBV27 18 TGTGCCAGCAGTTATCCTAGGACAGGGGGCGTTAGCACAGATACGCAGTATTTT CASSYPRTGGVSTDTQYF
few - TRBJ1-5 TRBV12-3/TRBV12-4 16 TGTGCCAGCAGTTTATCGTCTCGACCTAGCAATCAGCCCCAGCATTTT CASSLSSRPSNQPQHF
- TRBD1 TRBJ2-2 TRBV6-2/TRBV6-3 13 TGTGCCAGCCACAGGGGGCGAACCGGGGAGCTGTTTTTT CASHRGRTGELFF
few TRBD2 TRBJ2-3 TRBV7-2 17 TGTGCCAGCAGCTTAGAGGGCGCGGGGGGGATCACAGATACGCAGTATTTT CASSLEGAGGITDTQYF
few TRBD1 TRBJ2-2 TRBV6-2/TRBV6-3 18 TGTGCCAGCAGTATCTGGTACAGGGGGGAAGATAATGACGGGGAGCTGTTTTTT CASSIWYRGEDNDGELFF
- TRBD1 TRBJ2-5 TRBV18 14 TGTGCCAGCTCACCATACGAGGGGGCGACTGAGCAGTACTTC CASSPYEGATEQYF
- - TRBJ1-6 TRBV20-1 16 TGCAGTGCTAGAGATCGGTCGGGGGCGGGTAATTCACCCCTCCACTTT CSARDRSGAGNSPLHF
- TRBD2 TRBJ2-3 TRBV29-1 15 TGCAGCGTTGAAGTTGCCAGCGGGGGTCAAGATGCGCAGTATTTT CSVEVASGGQDAQYF
- - TRBJ2-4 TRBV6-5 15 TGTGCCAGCAGCCAAGCCGGGACCCAGGGCGGGGAGCAGTACTTC CASSQAGTQGGEQYF
few TRBD1 TRBJ2-5 TRBV3-1 16 TGTGCCAGCAGCCAACTGACAGGGAAAGGCCAAGAGACCCAGTACTTC CASSQLTGKGQETQYF
- - TRBJ2-1 TRBV3-1 13 TGTGCCAGCAGCCAAAATAAATTGAATGAGCAGTTCTTC CASSQNKLNEQFF
once - TRBJ2-1 TRBV20-1 15 TGCAGTGCTAGAGGGGACCGCTTCCCCTACAATGAGCAGTTCTTC CSARGDRFPYNEQFF
- - TRBJ1-2 TRBV6-1 12 TGTGCCAGCAGTGAAGGCCAATATGGCTACACCTTC CASSEGQYGYTF
once - TRBJ2-1 TRBV20-1 13 TGCAGCGCTAGAGGGAAGCGGAATAATGAGCAGTTCTTC CSARGKRNNEQFF
- - TRBJ1-5 TRBV6-2/TRBV6-3 16 TGTGCCAGCAGTTCATACGGCGAGGGGACCAATCAGCCCCAGCATTTT CASSSYGEGTNQPQHF
- - TRBJ2-2 TRBV6-6 16 TGTGCCAGCAGTTACCGACGTCAGGGGTTGGGCGGGGAGCTGTTTTTT CASSYRRQGLGGELFF
few TRBD1 TRBJ2-3 TRBV10-3 13 TGTGCCCTCTCCGGACAGGGTCAAGATACGCAGTATTTT CALSGQGQDTQYF
- - TRBJ1-4 TRBV5-1 14 TGCGCCAGCAGCTTGGGGCGGGAAAGAGAAAAACTGTTTTTT CASSLGREREKLFF
- - TRBJ2-5 TRBV9 13 TGTGCCAGCAGCGATGTTAGAAGAGAGACCCAGTACTTC CASSDVRRETQYF
once - TRBJ1-1 TRBV20-1 13 TGCAGTGCTTCACGACAGCAGAACACTGAAGCTTTCTTT CSASRQQNTEAFF
- - TRBJ2-7 TRBV7-2 15 TGTGCCAGCAGCTTAGGTGGTAGCTTAGGGACCGAGCAGTACTTC CASSLGGSLGTEQYF
few - TRBJ2-2 TRBV7-2 12 TGTGCCAGCAGCTTCTTAGGCGGGGAGCTGTTTTTT CASSFLGGELFF
- - TRBJ1-5 TRBV4-3 17 TGCGCCAGCAGCCAAGATTTTGGGTGGGGGGGGAATCAGCCCCAGCATTTT CASSQDFGWGGNQPQHF
many - TRBJ2-1 TRBV6-2/TRBV6-3 11 TGTGCCAGCAGGTCCTACAATGAGCAGTTCTTC CASRSYNEQFF
few - TRBJ2-4 TRBV28 12 TGTGCCAGCAGTTCCCCTTCAGGGCTCCAGTACTTC CASSSPSGLQYF
- - TRBJ2-3 TRBV5-6 15 TGTGCCAGCAGGGCCAGGGCAGCGACCACAGATACGCAGTATTTT CASRARAATTDTQYF
- - TRBJ1-1 TRBV7-2 12 TGTGCCAGCAGCTTAGATTGGATATTGGCTTTCTTT CASSLDWILAFF
- - TRBJ2-7 TRBV5-1 13 TGCGCCAACAGCTTGGAGGCAGCTTACGAGCAGTACTTC CANSLEAAYEQYF
- - TRBJ2-7 TRBV4-3 15 TGCGCCAGCAGCCAAGCAGCGGCGGACTCCTACGAGCAGTACTTC CASSQAAADSYEQYF
- - TRBJ2-3 TRBV20-1 16 TGCAGTGCTAGAGTCGGCCAGATAGGATTCACAGATACGCAGTATTTT CSARVGQIGFTDTQYF
- - TRBJ1-4 TRBV3-1 13 TGTGCCAGCAGCGGACAGAGTGGCGAAAAACTGTTTTTT CASSGQSGEKLFF
once TRBD2 TRBJ2-1 TRBV2 14 TGTGCCAGCCTCGGGGGGGGCGTGTCACCTGAGCAGTTCTTC CASLGGGVSPEQFF